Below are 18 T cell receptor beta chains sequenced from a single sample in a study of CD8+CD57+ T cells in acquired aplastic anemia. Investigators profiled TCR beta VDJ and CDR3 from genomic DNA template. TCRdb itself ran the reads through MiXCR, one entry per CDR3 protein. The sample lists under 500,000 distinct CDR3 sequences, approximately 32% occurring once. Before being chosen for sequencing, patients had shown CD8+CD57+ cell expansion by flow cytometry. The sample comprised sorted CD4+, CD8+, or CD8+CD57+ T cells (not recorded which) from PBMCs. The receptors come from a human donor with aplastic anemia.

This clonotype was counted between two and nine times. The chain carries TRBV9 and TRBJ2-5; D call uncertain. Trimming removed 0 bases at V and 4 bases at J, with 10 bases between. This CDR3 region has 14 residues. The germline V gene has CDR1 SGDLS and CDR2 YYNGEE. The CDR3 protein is CASSVDHRAETQYF. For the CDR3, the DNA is TGTGCCAGCAGCGTAGATCACCGGGCAGAGACCCAGTACTTC.

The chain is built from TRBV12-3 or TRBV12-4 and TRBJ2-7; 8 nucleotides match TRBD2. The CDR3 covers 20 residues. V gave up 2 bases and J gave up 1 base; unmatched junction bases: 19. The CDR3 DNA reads TGTGCCAGCAGTTTAATCGTTCGTGCGGGACTAGACCGGGTGTCCTACGAGCAGTACTTC. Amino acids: CASSLIVRAGLDRVSYEQYF.

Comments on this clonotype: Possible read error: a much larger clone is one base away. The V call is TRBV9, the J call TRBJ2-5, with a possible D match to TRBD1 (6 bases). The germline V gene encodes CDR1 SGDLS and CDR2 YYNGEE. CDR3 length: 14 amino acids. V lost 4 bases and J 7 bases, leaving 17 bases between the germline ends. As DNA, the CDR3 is TGTGCCAGCAGCACGACAGGCACAGGAGGGACCCAGTACTTC. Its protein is CASSTTGTGGTQYF.

The DNA of the CDR3 is TGTGCCACCGCCGGTCGGGACACCAATCAGCCCCAGCATTTT. Translating it yields CATAGRDTNQPQHF. The chain couples TRBV6-1 to TRBJ1-5; D perhaps matches TRBD1 (6 bases). With 10 bases removed from V and 3 bases from J, the gap between germline ends came to 16 bases. CDR3 size: 14 residues. Germline values: CDR1 MNHNS, CDR2 SASEGT.

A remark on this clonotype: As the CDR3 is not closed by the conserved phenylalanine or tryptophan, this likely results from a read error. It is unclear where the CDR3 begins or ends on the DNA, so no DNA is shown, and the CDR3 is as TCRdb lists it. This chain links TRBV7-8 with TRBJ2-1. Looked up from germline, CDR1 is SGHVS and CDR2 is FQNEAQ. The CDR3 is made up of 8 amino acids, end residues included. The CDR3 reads CASTTQVG.

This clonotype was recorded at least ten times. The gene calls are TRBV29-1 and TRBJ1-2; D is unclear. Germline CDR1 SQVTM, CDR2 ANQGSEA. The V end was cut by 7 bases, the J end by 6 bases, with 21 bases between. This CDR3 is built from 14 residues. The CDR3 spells CSAQSGSLGDGYTF. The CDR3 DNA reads TGCAGCGCCCAGTCAGGATCCCTCGGGGATGGCTACACCTTC.

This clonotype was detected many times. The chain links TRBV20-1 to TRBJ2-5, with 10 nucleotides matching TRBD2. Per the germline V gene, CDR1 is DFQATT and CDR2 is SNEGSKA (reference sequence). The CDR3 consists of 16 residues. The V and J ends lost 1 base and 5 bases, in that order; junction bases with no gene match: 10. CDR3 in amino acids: CSARGLAGVLGETQYF. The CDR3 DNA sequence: TGCAGTGCTAGAGGGCTAGCGGGAGTGCTAGGGGAGACCCAGTACTTC.

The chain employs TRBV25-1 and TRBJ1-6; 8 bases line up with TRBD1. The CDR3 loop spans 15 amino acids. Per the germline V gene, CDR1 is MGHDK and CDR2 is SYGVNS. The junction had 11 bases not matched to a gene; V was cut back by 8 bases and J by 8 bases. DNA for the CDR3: TGTGCCAGCGCAGCCCGACAGGGGCGATATTCACCCCTCCACTTT. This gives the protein CASAARQGRYSPLHF.

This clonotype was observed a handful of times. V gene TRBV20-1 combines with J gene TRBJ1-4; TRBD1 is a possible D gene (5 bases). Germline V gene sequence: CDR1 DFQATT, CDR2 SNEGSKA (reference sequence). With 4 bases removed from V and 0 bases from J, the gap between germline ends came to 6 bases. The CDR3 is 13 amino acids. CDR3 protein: CSAMTATNEKLFF. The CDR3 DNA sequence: TGCAGTGCTATGACAGCAACTAATGAAAAACTGTTTTTT.

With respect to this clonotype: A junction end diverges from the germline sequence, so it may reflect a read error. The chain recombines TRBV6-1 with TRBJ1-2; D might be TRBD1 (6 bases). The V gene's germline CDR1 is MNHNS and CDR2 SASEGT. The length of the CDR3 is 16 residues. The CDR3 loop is CASSPEAGARHYGHTF. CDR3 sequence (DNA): TGTGCCAGCAGTCCCGAAGCAGGGGCGCGGCACTATGGCCACACCTTC.

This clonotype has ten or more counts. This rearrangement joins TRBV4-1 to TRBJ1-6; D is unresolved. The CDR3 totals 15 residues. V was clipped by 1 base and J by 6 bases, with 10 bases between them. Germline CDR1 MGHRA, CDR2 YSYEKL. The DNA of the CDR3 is TGCGCCAGCAGCCAAGTTTCAGGAGCTAATTCACCCCTCCACTTT. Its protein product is CASSQVSGANSPLHF.

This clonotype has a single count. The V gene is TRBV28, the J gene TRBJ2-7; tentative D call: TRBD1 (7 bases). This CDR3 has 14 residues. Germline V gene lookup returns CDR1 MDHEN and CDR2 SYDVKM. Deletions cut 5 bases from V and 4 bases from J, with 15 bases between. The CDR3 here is CASSPETGRYEQYF. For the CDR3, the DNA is TGTGCCAGCAGTCCTGAGACAGGGAGGTACGAGCAGTACTTC.

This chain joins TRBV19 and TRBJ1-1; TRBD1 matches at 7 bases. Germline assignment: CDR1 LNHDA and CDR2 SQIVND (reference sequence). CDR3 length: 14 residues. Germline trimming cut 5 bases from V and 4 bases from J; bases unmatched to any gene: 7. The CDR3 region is CASSPRDSVTEAFF. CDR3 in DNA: TGTGCCAGTAGTCCCCGGGACAGCGTCACTGAAGCTTTCTTT.

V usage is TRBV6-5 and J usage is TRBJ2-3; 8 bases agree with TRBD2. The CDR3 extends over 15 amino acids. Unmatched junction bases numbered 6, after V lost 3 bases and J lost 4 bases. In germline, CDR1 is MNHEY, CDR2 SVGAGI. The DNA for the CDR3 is TGTGCCAGCAGTTATGGCGGGGGGATTGCAGATACGCAGTATTTT. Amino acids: CASSYGGGIADTQYF.

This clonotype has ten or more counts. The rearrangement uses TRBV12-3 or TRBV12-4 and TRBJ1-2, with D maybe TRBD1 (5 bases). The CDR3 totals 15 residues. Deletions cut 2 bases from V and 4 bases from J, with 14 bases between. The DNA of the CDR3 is TGTGCCAGCAGTTTAAGGCAGGGAGCTCCCTATGGCTACACCTTC. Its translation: CASSLRQGAPYGYTF.

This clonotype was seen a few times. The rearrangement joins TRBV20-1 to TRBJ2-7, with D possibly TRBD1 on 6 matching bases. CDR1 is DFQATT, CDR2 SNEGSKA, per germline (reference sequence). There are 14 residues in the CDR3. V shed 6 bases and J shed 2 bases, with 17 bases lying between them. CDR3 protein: CSALSRDTTYEQYF. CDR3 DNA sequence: TGCAGTGCCCTGAGCCGGGACACAACCTACGAGCAGTACTTC.

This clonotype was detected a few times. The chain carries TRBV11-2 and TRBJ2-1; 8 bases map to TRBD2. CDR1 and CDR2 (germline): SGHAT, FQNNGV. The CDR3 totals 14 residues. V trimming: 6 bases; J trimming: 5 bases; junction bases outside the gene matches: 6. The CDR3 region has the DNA TGTGCCAGCAGTCGGGGGGGCTCTGACAATGAGCAGTTCTTC. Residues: CASSRGGSDNEQFF. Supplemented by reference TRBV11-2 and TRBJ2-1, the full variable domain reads EAGVAQSPRYKIIEKRQSVAFWCNPISGHATLYWYQQILGQGPKLLIQFQNNGVVDDSQLPKDRFSAERLKGVDSTLKIQPAKLEDSAVYLCASSRGGSDNEQFFGPGTRLTVL.

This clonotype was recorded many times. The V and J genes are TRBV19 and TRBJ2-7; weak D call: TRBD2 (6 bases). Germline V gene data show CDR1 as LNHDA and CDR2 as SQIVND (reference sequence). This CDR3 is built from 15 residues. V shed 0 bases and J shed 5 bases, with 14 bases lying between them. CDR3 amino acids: CASSIDGSGTNEQYF. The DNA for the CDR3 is TGTGCCAGTAGTATAGATGGTAGCGGTACAAACGAGCAGTACTTC.